This T cell receptor beta chain is drawn from a study of CD8 T cells in Susac syndrome. Study at large: The Susac syndrome patients were therapy-naive, on corticosteroids, or on intravenous immunoglobulin alone at blood draw.

A note on this clonotype: What it recognizes is unknown.

The study, taken as a whole, reports: Regarding the TCR sequencing and HLA analysis, the study admitted that a relatively small number of individuals were involved.

RNA amounts of about 0.5 to 1 ug underwent reverse transcription with random hexamers. The authors amplified TCR beta CDR3 across 54 Vbeta and 13 Jbeta using immunoSEQ multiplex PCR. One entry per CDR3 protein, called by TCRdb with MiXCR from the immunoSEQ multiplex PCR reads. Counted here are 240,000 or so distinct CDR3 sequences, about 95% occurring once; the ten biggest clones make up 0.1%. The sequenced target, TCR beta, came from blood CD8+ and CD4+ T cells. The CDR3 is made up of 15 amino acids. The sample was CD4+ T cells from PBMCs. This clonotype was obtained from a human donor with Susac syndrome. V usage is TRBV21-1 and J usage is TRBJ2-7; TRBD2, the table's D call, lacks a check against the DNA. TRBV21-1 is a recognized pseudogene. CDR3 coding DNA: TGTGCCAGCACCTCCCGGTGGGTTTACGGCTACGAGCAGTACTTC. This gives the protein CASTSRWVYGYEQYF.